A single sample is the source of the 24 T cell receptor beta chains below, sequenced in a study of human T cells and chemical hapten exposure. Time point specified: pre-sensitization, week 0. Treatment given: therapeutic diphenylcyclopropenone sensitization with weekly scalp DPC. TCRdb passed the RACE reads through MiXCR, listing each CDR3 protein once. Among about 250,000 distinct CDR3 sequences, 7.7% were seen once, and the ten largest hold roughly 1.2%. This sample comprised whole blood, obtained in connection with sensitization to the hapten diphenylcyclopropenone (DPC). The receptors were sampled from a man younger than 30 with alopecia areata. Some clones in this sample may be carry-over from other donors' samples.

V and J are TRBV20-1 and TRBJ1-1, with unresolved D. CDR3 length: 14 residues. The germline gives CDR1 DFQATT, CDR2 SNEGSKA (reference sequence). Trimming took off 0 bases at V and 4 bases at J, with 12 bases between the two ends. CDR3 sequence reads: CSARDLDGPTEAFF. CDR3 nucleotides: TGCAGTGCTAGAGATCTCGACGGCCCCACTGAAGCTTTCTTT.

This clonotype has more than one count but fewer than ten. The CDR3 DNA sequence: TGTGCCAGCAGCTTAGGTCCAGCCAAGCAGTTCTTC. Translation: CASSLGPAKQFF. The V call is TRBV7-9, the J call TRBJ2-1; the D is unclear. Germline values: CDR1 SEHNR, CDR2 FQNEAQ (reference sequence). Trimming removed 1 base from V and 11 bases from J, with 9 bases in between. This CDR3 spans 12 amino acids.

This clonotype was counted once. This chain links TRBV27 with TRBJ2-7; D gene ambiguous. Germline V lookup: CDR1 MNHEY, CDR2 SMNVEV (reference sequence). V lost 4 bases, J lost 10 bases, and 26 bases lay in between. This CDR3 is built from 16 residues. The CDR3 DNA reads TGTGCCAGCAGTTCCACCGCAGAGAGGAGTGCATCTAATCAGTACTTC. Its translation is CASSSTAERSASNQYF.

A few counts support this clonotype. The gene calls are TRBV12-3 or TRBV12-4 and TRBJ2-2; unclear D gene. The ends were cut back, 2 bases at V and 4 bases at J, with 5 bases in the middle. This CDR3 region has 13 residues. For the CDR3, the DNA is TGTGCCAGCAGTTTATACGCCACCGGGGAGCTGTTTTTT. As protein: CASSLYATGELFF.

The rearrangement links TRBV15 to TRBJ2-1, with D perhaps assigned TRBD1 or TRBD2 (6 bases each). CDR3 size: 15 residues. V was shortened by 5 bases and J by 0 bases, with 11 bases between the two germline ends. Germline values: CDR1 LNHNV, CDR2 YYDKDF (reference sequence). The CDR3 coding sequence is TGTGCCACCAGCCTCGGGGGCAGCTCCTACAATGAGCAGTTCTTC. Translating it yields CATSLGGSSYNEQFF.

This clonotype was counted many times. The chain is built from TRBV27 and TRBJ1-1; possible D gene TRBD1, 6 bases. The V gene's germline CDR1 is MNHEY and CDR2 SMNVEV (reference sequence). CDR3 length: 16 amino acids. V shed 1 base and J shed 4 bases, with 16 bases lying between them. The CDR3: CASSLYRSRGSTEAFF. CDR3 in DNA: TGTGCCAGCAGTTTATACCGAAGCAGGGGTTCCACTGAAGCTTTCTTT.

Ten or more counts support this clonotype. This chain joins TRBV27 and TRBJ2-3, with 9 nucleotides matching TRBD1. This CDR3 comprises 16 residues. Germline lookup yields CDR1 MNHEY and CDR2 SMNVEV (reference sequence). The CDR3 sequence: CGSGTTGGRSADTQYF. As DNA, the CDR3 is TGTGGTAGTGGAACCACAGGGGGCAGGTCAGCAGATACGCAGTATTTT.

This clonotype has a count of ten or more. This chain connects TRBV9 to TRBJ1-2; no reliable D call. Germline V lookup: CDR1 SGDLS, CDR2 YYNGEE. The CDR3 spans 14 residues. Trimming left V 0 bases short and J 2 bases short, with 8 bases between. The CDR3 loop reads CASSVGGGNYGYTF. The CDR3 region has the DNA TGTGCCAGCAGCGTAGGAGGAGGGAACTATGGCTACACCTTC.

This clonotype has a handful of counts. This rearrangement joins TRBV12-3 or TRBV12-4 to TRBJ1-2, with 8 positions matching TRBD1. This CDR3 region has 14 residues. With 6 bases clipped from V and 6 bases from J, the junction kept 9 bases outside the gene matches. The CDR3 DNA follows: TGTGCCAGCAGCACGGGACAGGTTTTACATGGCTACACCTTC. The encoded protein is CASSTGQVLHGYTF.

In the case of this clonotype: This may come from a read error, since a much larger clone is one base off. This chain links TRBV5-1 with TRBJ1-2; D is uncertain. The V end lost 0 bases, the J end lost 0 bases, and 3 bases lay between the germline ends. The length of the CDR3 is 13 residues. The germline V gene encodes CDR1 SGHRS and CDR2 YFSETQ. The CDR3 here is CASSLDTNYGYTF. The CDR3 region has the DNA TGCGCCAGCAGCTTGGACACTAACTATGGCTACACCTTC.

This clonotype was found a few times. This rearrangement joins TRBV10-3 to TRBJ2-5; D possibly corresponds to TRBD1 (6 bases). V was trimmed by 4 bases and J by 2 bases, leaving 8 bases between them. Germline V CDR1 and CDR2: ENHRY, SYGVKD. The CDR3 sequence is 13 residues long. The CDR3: CAISVDRQETQYF. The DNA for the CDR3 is TGTGCCATCAGTGTGGACAGACAAGAGACCCAGTACTTC.

In DNA, the CDR3 is TGTGCCAGCTCACAAGAGAGCGGAGGCAACGAGCAGTACGTC. It specifies CASSQESGGNEQYV. V is TRBV18 and J is TRBJ2-7; tentatively, D is TRBD2 (5 bases). V was pared by 4 bases and J by 5 bases, with 15 bases between. From germline, CDR1 is KGHSH and CDR2 LQKENI. CDR3 length: 14 amino acids.

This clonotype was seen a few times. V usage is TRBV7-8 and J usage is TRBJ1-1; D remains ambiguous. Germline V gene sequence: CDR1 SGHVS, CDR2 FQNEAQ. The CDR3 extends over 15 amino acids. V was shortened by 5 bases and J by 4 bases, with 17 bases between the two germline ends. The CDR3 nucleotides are TGTGCCAGCAGCCAGGAGGACGGAATCCGCACTGAAGCTTTCTTT. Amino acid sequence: CASSQEDGIRTEAFF.

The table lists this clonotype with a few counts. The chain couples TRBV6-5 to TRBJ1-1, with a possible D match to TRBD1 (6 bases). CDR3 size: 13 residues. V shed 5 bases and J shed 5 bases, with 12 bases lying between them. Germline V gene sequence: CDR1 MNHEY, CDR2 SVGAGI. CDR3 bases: TGTGCCAGCAGTCGCAACAGGGTTACTGAAGCTTTCTTT. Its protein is CASSRNRVTEAFF.

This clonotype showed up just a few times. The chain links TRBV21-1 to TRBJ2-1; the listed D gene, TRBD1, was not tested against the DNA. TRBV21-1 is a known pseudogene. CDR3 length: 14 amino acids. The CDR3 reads CASRGQGDWAEQFF. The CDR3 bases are TGTGCCAGCAGAGGACAGGGGGATTGGGCGGAGCAGTTCTTC.

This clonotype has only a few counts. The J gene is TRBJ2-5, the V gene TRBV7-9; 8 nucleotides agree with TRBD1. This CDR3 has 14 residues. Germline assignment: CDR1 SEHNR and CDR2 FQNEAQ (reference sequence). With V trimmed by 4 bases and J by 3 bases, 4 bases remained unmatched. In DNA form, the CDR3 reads TGTGCCAGCAGCTCAAACAGGGGGAAAGAGACCCAGTACTTC. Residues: CASSSNRGKETQYF.

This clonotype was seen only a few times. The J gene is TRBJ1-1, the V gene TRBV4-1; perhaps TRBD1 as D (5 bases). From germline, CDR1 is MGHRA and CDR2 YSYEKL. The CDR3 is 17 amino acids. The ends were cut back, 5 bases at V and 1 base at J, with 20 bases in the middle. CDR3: CASSLTNSGTSNTEAFF. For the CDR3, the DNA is TGCGCCAGCAGCTTGACAAATAGCGGGACGTCGAACACTGAAGCTTTCTTT.

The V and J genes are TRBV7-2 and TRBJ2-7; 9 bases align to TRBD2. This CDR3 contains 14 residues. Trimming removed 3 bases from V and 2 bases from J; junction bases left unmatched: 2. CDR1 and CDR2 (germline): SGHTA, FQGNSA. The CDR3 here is CASSFSGGTYEQYF. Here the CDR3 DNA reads TGTGCCAGCAGCTTTAGCGGGGGTACCTACGAGCAGTACTTC.

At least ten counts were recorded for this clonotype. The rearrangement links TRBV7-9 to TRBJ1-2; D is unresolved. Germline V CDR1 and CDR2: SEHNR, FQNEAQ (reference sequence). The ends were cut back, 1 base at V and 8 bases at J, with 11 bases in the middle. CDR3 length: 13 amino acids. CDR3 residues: CASSLGRAMGYTF. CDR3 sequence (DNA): TGTGCCAGCAGCTTAGGAAGGGCCATGGGCTACACCTTC. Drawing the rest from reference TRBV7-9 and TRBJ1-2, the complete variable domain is DTGVSQNPRHKITKRGQNVTFRCDPISEHNRLYWYRQTLGQGPEFLTYFQNEAQLEKSRLLSDRFSAERPKGSFSTLEIQRTEQGDSAMYLCASSLGRAMGYTFGSGTRLTVV.

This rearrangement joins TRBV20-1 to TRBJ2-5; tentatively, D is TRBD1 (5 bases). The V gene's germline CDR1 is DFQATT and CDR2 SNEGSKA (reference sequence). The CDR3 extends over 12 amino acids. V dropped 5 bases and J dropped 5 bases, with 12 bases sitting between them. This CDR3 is CSAPRGLETQYF. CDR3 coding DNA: TGCAGTGCTCCTAGGGGTTTGGAGACCCAGTACTTC.

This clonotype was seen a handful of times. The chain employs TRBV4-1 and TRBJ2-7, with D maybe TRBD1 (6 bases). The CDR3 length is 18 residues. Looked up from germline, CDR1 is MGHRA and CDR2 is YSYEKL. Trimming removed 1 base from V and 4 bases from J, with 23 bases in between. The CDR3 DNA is TGCGCCAGCAGCCAAGTAGGGGGTAAAGGAGCCAGGGCTTACGAGCAGTACGTC. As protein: CASSQVGGKGARAYEQYV.

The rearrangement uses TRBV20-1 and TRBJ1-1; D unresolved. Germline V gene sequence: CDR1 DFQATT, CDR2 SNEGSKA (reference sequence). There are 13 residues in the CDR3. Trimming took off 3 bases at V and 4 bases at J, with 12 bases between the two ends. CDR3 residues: CSARARYGTEAFF. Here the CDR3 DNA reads TGCAGTGCTAGGGCACGGTACGGCACTGAAGCTTTCTTT.

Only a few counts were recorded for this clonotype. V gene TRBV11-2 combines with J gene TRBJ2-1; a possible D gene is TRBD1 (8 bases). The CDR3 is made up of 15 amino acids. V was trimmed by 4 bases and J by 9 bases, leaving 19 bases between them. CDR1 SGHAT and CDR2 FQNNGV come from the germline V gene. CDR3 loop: CASSYTGQGGIEQFF. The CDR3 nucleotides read TGTGCCAGCAGCTACACAGGACAGGGAGGGATTGAGCAGTTCTTC. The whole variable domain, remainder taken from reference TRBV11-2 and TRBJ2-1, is EAGVAQSPRYKIIEKRQSVAFWCNPISGHATLYWYQQILGQGPKLLIQFQNNGVVDDSQLPKDRFSAERLKGVDSTLKIQPAKLEDSAVYLCASSYTGQGGIEQFFGPGTRLTVL.

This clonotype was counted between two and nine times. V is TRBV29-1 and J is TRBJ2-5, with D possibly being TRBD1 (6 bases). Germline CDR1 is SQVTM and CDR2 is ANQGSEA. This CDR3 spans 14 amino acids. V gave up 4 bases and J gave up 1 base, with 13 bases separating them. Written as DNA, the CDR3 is TGCAGCGTTGTCCCAACAGGGACCCAAGAGACCCAGTACTTC. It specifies CSVVPTGTQETQYF.